This T cell receptor (beta chain) was captured in a study of blood T cell repertoires in COVID-19 (TCRdb year 2020). For the wider study: The collaborator samples originated in the United States, Italy and Spain and spanned the acute and convalescent phases of COVID-19. The prospective study material was composed of cDNA or gDNA derived from T cells, B-cell-depleted T cells, or PBMCs. Subjects who had been exposed to COVID-19, were actively infected with it, or had recovered from it provided the deeply sampled blood TCRbeta repertoires that made up the dataset. The repertoires were released in a freely available public database meant as a resource for research on the immune response to SARS-CoV-2. Samples came from the ongoing ImmuneRACE study (first 160 participants) plus 1,254 subjects from 6 global collaborators. Nearly every sample came with metadata listing a de-identified subject ID, COVID-19 status, age in years and sex. HLA class I and class II types, where available, came from metadata supplied by the sample provider rather than from assay-based typing. The research as a whole found: Clinical and demographic metadata were provided uncurated, with the amount varying by source and participant.

V sheds 5 bases and J sheds 6 bases, leaving 13 bases between their ends. Sequences SGHTA (CDR1) and FQGNSA (CDR2) are obtained from the germline V gene. The CDR3 measures 14 amino acids from cysteine to phenylalanine. Only the CDR3 DNA is retained, 42 bases long and in frame from the first base. TCRbeta CDR3 regions were amplified from genomic DNA using the immunoSEQ Assay, a bias-controlled multiplex PCR. The source study handled its data this way. The number of nucleated cells in each sample was estimated from the amplification of reference gene primers within the assay. To quantify the absolute abundance of each unique TCRbeta CDR3 rearrangement, sequence reads were collapsed and filtered. For each sample, productive Simpson clonality was calculated as the square root of Simpson's diversity index across productive rearrangements. This immuneACCESS table, as held by TCRdb, lists in-frame sequences with V and J called but not all clones. Of the missing ones, under half trace to an unresolved V gene in checked studies; the others have no known cause. V and J calls and clone size follow that table, whereas D and trimming were derived from the DNA. In this sample the table shows about 320,000 clones, more than 70% of which occur a single time. Roughly 6.5% of the sample belongs to the ten largest clones.

A second Seattle source provided samples from volunteer blood donors who had recovered from COVID-19. Collaborating institutions collected whole blood in K2EDTA tubes following their own protocols. For TCRbeta analysis, collaborator samples were shipped as frozen whole blood, as isolated PBMCs, or as DNA extracted from either sample type. Concerning this clone: The antigen it binds to is not known. No much larger clone exists at a distance of one base, and base qualities are not known.

The sequenced sample consisted of peripheral blood. The chain was built from TRBV7-2 and TRBJ2-2, and possibly TRBD2, on 6 matching bases. This sequence was found in a man between 18 and 29 years old who had recovered from COVID-19. At the DNA level, the sequence is TGTGCCAGCAGCCCAGGTCGGGGGTCCGGGGAGCTGTTTTTT. Translated, it gives CASSPGRGSGELFF.